This passage covers 26 T cell receptor beta chains from one sample sequenced in a study of cytotoxic CD8 clonotypes in ibrutinib-treated CLL. The data were produced by immunoSEQ multiplex PCR, yet TCRdb's version contains in-frame clones alone and is incomplete. This sample yields some 130,000 clones, of which 70% to 90% are seen a single time; roughly 2% belongs to the top ten. The specimen was PBMCs, collected after 24 months of ibrutinib treatment. Receptor source: a human donor with chronic lymphocytic leukemia.

This clone was seen only once. This chain connects TRBV9 to TRBJ1-2; 7 nucleotides agree with TRBD1. CDR1 is SGDLS, CDR2 YYNGEE, per germline. Trimming at V came to 0 bases and at J to 8 bases, leaving 13 bases not matched to a gene. The CDR3 has 16 residues. In nucleotides, the CDR3 is TGTGCCAGCAGCGTAGAGGGACAGACACTATGGAAGGGCTACACCTTC. This encodes CASSVEGQTLWKGYTF. The variable domain in full, with the rest retrieved from reference TRBV9 and TRBJ1-2, is DSGVTQTPKHLITATGQRVTLRCSPRSGDLSVYWYQQSLDQGLQFLIQYYNGEERAKGNILERFSAQQFPDLHSELNLSSLELGDSALYFCASSVEGQTLWKGYTFGSGTRLTVV.

This clone was seen a single time. This chain connects TRBV19 to TRBJ2-7, with TRBD2 as a possible D gene (6 bases). The germline V gene has CDR1 LNHDA and CDR2 SQIVND (reference sequence). The CDR3 has 14 amino acids. V lost 4 bases, J lost 10 bases, and 20 bases lay in between. The chain's CDR3 is CASSNLGGRSPQYF. The CDR3 DNA reads TGTGCCAGTAGTAATCTCGGGGGACGGTCACCACAGTACTTC.

Concerning this clone: The sample has other DNA sequences that encode this CDR3 too. The V and J genes are TRBV6-5 and TRBJ1-1, with a tentative D call TRBD1 (5 bases). The germline V gene has CDR1 MNHEY and CDR2 SVGAGI. V lost 5 bases, J lost 4 bases, and 11 bases lay in between. CDR3 length: 13 residues. The DNA for the CDR3 is TGTGCCAGCAGTCGGGGGGGAAGCACTGAAGCTTTCTTT. Translated, it gives CASSRGGSTEAFF.

This clone was counted a single time. CDR3 nucleotide sequence: TGTGCCATCAGTGAGTCGAGAATCCCCTACGAGCAGTACTTC. Protein: CAISESRIPYEQYF. This chain joins TRBV10-3 and TRBJ2-7; D is ambiguous. CDR1 and CDR2 (germline): ENHRY, SYGVKD. The germline V and J ends were trimmed by 0 bases and 2 bases, with 8 bases remaining between them. This CDR3 is built from 14 residues.

This chain uses TRBV7-6 with TRBJ1-1; D is perhaps TRBD1 (6 bases). Looked up from germline, CDR1 is SGHVS and CDR2 is FNYEAQ. The CDR3 runs to 13 residues. The ends were cut back, 6 bases at V and 6 bases at J, with 14 bases in the middle. CDR3 bases: TGTGCCAGCAGGCCGAACAGGGTCGCTGAAGCTTTCTTT. Translating it yields CASRPNRVAEAFF.

The V and J genes are TRBV19 and TRBJ2-3; tentatively, D is TRBD2 (5 bases). V was shortened by 1 base and J by 1 base, with 9 bases between the two germline ends. Germline-derived CDR1 and CDR2 are LNHDA and SQIVND (reference sequence). This CDR3 has 15 amino acids. CDR3 bases: TGTGCCAGTAGTATAGGGCGTAGCGGCACAGATACGCAGTATTTT. This sequence encodes CASSIGRSGTDTQYF.

Points on this clone: Distinct nucleotide sequences in the sample also encode this CDR3. CDR3 region: CASSLSGTDTQYF. CDR3 nucleotide sequence: TGTGCCAGCAGCTTGAGCGGCACAGATACGCAGTATTTT. The genes are TRBV7-9 and TRBJ2-3; D is unresolved. The length of the CDR3 is 13 residues. With 3 bases removed from V and 1 base from J, the gap between germline ends came to 5 bases. Germline loops: CDR1 SEHNR, CDR2 FQNEAQ (reference sequence).

The chain carries TRBV6-4 and TRBJ2-1; D is possibly TRBD1 (5 bases). The CDR3 extends over 14 amino acids. Germline V lookup: CDR1 MRHNA, CDR2 SNTAGT. Deletions cut 2 bases from V and 8 bases from J, with 13 bases between. Here the CDR3 reads CASSDLSQGDEQFF. The DNA of the CDR3 is TGTGCCAGCAGTGACCTCTCCCAGGGCGATGAGCAGTTCTTC.

The CDR3 region has the DNA TGTGCCAGCAGGCCAGGGGGTGCTAGCACAGATACGCAGTATTTT. Translation: CASRPGGASTDTQYF. The chain carries TRBV9 and TRBJ2-3; the match to TRBD1 covers 7 bases. The germline V gene has CDR1 SGDLS and CDR2 YYNGEE. V lost 5 bases and J lost 0; bases outside the gene matches: 6. This CDR3 has 15 amino acids.

J is TRBJ1-2 and V is TRBV14; TRBD1 is a possible D gene (5 bases). The germline gives CDR1 SGHDN, CDR2 FVKESK. Trimming took 3 bases from V and 6 from J, leaving 14 bases between them. The CDR3 contains 14 residues. The CDR3 sequence: CASSQRGAFDGYTF. The DNA of the CDR3 is TGTGCCAGCAGCCAGCGCGGGGCTTTTGATGGCTACACCTTC.

This clone was recorded many times. V gene TRBV7-9 combines with J gene TRBJ2-3; D is possibly TRBD2 (6 bases). V lost 2 bases and J lost 2, with 14 bases in between. The CDR3 has 16 amino acids. The germline CDR1 and CDR2 sequences are SEHNR and FQNEAQ (reference sequence). This CDR3 is CASSLNAGTLTDTQYF. The CDR3 coding sequence is TGTGCCAGCAGCTTAAATGCCGGGACTCTCACAGATACGCAGTATTTT.

This chain links TRBV7-9 with TRBJ2-7; 8 positions match TRBD1. The CDR3 is 15 residues long. V lost 1 base and J lost 2; bases outside the gene matches: 4. CDR1 is SEHNR and CDR2 is FQNEAQ in the germline V gene (reference sequence). CDR3 DNA: TGTGCCAGCAGCTTAGTCCCGACAGGGGCCTACGAGCAGTACTTC. It is translated as CASSLVPTGAYEQYF.

V and J are TRBV6-4 and TRBJ1-4; D possibly corresponds to TRBD1 (5 bases). The CDR3 is 14 residues long. Trimming took off 7 bases at V and 10 bases at J, with 19 bases between the two ends. CDR1 and CDR2 (germline): MRHNA, SNTAGT. Here the CDR3 DNA reads TGTGCCAGCACTGATCCAGGGACTACCGGAAAACTGTTTTTT. This translates into CASTDPGTTGKLFF.

The chain employs TRBV28 and TRBJ2-7; either TRBD1 or TRBD2 may fit D (6 bases each). The CDR3 is 15 residues long. V was trimmed by 7 bases and J by 4 bases, leaving 20 bases between them. Germline CDR1 reads MDHEN; CDR2 reads SYDVKM. The CDR3 spells CASKGGSEGEYEQYF. The CDR3 DNA reads as TGTGCCAGCAAGGGGGGAAGCGAGGGGGAGTACGAGCAGTACTTC.

This chain uses TRBV28 with TRBJ2-1; maybe TRBD1 (6 bases). The CDR3 spans 13 residues. Looked up from germline, CDR1 is MDHEN and CDR2 is SYDVKM. Trimming took off 6 bases at V and 7 bases at J, with 13 bases between the two ends. The CDR3 loop reads CASSRTTGNEQFF. Here the CDR3 DNA reads TGTGCCAGCAGCCGAACCACAGGGAATGAGCAGTTCTTC.

The chain uses TRBV4-3 and TRBJ1-6; D is ambiguous. Trimming took 0 bases from V and 14 from J, leaving 20 bases between them. Germline assignment: CDR1 LGHNA and CDR2 YSLEER. The CDR3 extends over 16 amino acids. In nucleotides, the CDR3 is TGCGCCAGCAGCCAAGATGCGCGAAAGGAGTATGAAGCCCTCCACTTT. Its protein is CASSQDARKEYEALHF.

The rearrangement joins TRBV6-6 to TRBJ1-1; D is undetermined. The CDR3 runs 14 residues. Germline CDR1 reads MNHNY; CDR2 reads SVGAGI (reference sequence). V lost 2 bases, J lost 1 base, and 8 bases lay in between. The CDR3 DNA is TGTGCCAGCAGTTACGTGGTGGGGAACACTGAAGCTTTCTTT. Protein product: CASSYVVGNTEAFF.

CDR3 sequence: CASSRWTGAEFRGYTF. For the CDR3, the DNA is TGTGCCAGCAGCCGTTGGACAGGCGCGGAGTTTCGCGGCTACACCTTC. The V call is TRBV7-9, the J call TRBJ1-2, with 7 bases matching TRBD1. The CDR3 covers 16 residues. Germline V gene sequence: CDR1 SEHNR, CDR2 FQNEAQ (reference sequence). J was trimmed by 8 bases and V by 5 bases; bases with no gene match: 17.

V usage is TRBV7-2 and J usage is TRBJ2-3; D gene uncertain. Deletions cut 2 bases from V and 0 bases from J, with 12 bases between. The CDR3 runs 16 residues. The germline V gene encodes CDR1 SGHTA and CDR2 FQGNSA. CDR3 DNA: TGTGCCAGCAGCTTAAGTCTGGCGGCTAGCACAGATACGCAGTATTTT. It codes for CASSLSLAASTDTQYF.

The rearrangement links TRBV27 to TRBJ2-1, with 9 bases lining up with TRBD1. CDR3 length: 16 amino acids. The germline CDR1 and CDR2 sequences are MNHEY and SMNVEV (reference sequence). V lost 8 bases and J lost 6; bases outside the gene matches: 14. CDR3 residues: CASGSTRTGVINEQFF. CDR3 in DNA: TGTGCCAGCGGTTCAACTCGGACAGGGGTCATCAATGAGCAGTTCTTC.

This clone appeared once. The chain uses TRBV5-3 and TRBJ1-5, with D unresolved. TRBV5-3 is filed as an ORF, its function uncertain. Trimming shortened V by 4 bases and J by 4 bases, and 24 bases separated the two germline ends. The CDR3 totals 18 residues. The CDR3 region is CARSPLRDGGPRNQPQHF. CDR3 nucleotides: TGTGCCAGAAGCCCACTCCGAGACGGAGGCCCGAGGAATCAGCCCCAGCATTTT.

The chain is built from TRBV29-1 and TRBJ2-5; D ambiguous. This CDR3 contains 16 residues. The ends were cut back, 4 bases at V and 1 base at J, with 19 bases in the middle. The germline V gene has CDR1 SQVTM and CDR2 ANQGSEA. The CDR3 region has the DNA TGCAGCGTTGTCGGAGTTAGGGCGGCTGCCCAAGAGACCCAGTACTTC. This codes for CSVVGVRAAAQETQYF.

The V and J genes are TRBV18 and TRBJ1-2, with 8 bases matching TRBD1. The CDR3 is made up of 14 amino acids. Germline V gene sequence: CDR1 KGHSH, CDR2 LQKENI. The V gene end was trimmed by 6 bases and the J gene end by 5 bases; junction bases not matched to a gene: 8. CDR3 sequence: CASSPTGVGYGYTF. CDR3 in DNA: TGTGCCAGCTCGCCGACAGGGGTTGGGTATGGCTACACCTTC. Complete variable domain (other parts from reference TRBV18 and TRBJ1-2): NAGVMQNPRHLVRRRGQEARLRCSPMKGHSHVYWYRQLPEEGLKFMVYLQKENIIDESGMPKERFSAEFPKEGPSILRIQQVVRGDSAAYFCASSPTGVGYGYTFGSGTRLTVV.

This chain uses TRBV4-1 with TRBJ2-1; no clear D gene. Germline-derived CDR1 and CDR2 are MGHRA and YSYEKL. The V gene lost 1 base and the J gene lost 8 bases, with 12 bases spanning the gap. The CDR3 covers 14 residues. The CDR3 bases are TGCGCCAGCAGCCAAGTAGGAGTTGTCCATGAGCAGTTCTTC. Its protein is CASSQVGVVHEQFF.

This rearrangement joins TRBV7-6 to TRBJ1-1, with a weak D call TRBD1 (5 bases). V dropped 5 bases and J dropped 0 bases, with 16 bases sitting between them. The CDR3 runs to 16 residues. CDR1 and CDR2 from the germline V gene are SGHVS and FNYEAQ. CDR3 region: CASSGGPGNMNTEAFF. The CDR3 DNA is TGTGCCAGCAGCGGGGGACCGGGAAACATGAACACTGAAGCTTTCTTT.

The CDR3 bases are TGTGCCAGCAGCTTAGAGGGTGAGTACTATGGCTACACCTTC. Translating gives CASSLEGEYYGYTF. V is TRBV7-6 and J is TRBJ1-2; no reliable D call. The germline CDR1 and CDR2 sequences are SGHVS and FNYEAQ. Trimming took off 1 base at V and 3 bases at J, with 9 bases between the two ends. This CDR3 has 14 amino acids.